One TCR beta chain is described in this entry. Germline V gene lookup returns CDR1 GTSNPN and CDR2 SVGIG (reference sequence). This CDR3 spans 18 amino acids. The germline V and J ends were trimmed by 3 bases and 0 bases, with 21 bases remaining between them. In the study's own analysis: Reference gene primer amplification gave nucleated cell count estimates. Using immunoSEQ multiplex PCR, the repertoire was profiled, and TCRdb retains in-frame clones only, with some absent. D and trimming come from the DNA, and the V and J calls and clone size come from that table. The table shows about 68,000 clones, with just over 85% occurring only once. This record comes from a study of blood T cell repertoires in COVID-19. On the study more broadly: Donors in the United States, Italy and Spain gave samples during acute or convalescent COVID-19. Sample material is recorded as cDNA or gDNA derived from T cells, B-cell-depleted T cells, or PBMCs.

The TCR originated in a woman in her sixties or seventies with acute or convalescent COVID-19. The chain uses TRBV30 and TRBJ1-3, with D possibly being TRBD1 (5 bases). Sample: peripheral blood. The CDR3 bases are TGTGCCTGGAGACGGGGGGTAGCCCGCCTAAGCTCTGGAAACACCATATATTTT. It translates to CAWRRGVARLSSGNTIYF.